The clone carrying this T cell receptor beta chain was found a few times. Its antigen is unidentified. These data are taken from a study of glioma-infiltrating T cells. TCR alpha and beta CDR3 regions were amplified from RNA using iRepertoire nested multiplex PCR. Tissue mRNA or PBMC total RNA, roughly 100-400 ng, went into one-step reverse transcription and amplification. TCRdb reprocessed the multiplex PCR reads with MiXCR, giving one entry per CDR3 protein. The sample comprises under 150,000 distinct CDR3 sequences, around 25% of which are singletons, and around 28% rests with the top ten. This CDR3 has 14 amino acids. Germline CDR1 DFQATT, CDR2 SNEGSKA (reference sequence). V gave up 4 bases and J gave up 5 bases; unmatched junction bases: 7. Study-wide results and caveats: CDR3 overlap between tissue and blood was very small.

This TCR was recovered from a human donor with low-grade glioma or glioblastoma, undergoing nonglioma brain surgery, or in good health (not recorded which). The rearrangement uses TRBV20-1 and TRBJ2-2, with 7 bases fitting TRBD1. The sample consisted of glioma tissue, nonneoplastic brain tissue, or PBMCs (not recorded which). The CDR3, as DNA: TGCAGTGCTAACTCCGGGACAGATACCGGGGAGCTGTTTTTT. It is translated as CSANSGTDTGELFF.